This T cell receptor beta chain was profiled in a study of vaccination effects on CD4 cells after COVID-19. Study-level findings and limits: Within healthy vaccinees, only 1 of 255 vaccine-induced clones displayed cross-reactivity with common cold coronaviruses. Sampling in the study covered few convalescent patients and included no early post-infection timepoints.

The data were produced by immunoSEQ multiplex PCR, yet TCRdb's version contains in-frame clones alone and is incomplete. The sample lists around 24,000 clones, about 74% occurring once. Prior to sequencing, the ViraFEST assay stimulated PBMC with viral peptide pools, which expanded the antigen-specific CD4+ T cells. Isolating CD4+ T cells followed 9 to 11 days of culture. Having tested negative for nucleocapsid antibodies, the vaccine recipients showed no prior SARS-CoV-2 infection. Some 2 million PBMC per well were cultured with roughly 9 IU/ml IL-2 and roughly 11 ug/ml peptides. Germline CDR1 reads SGHNT; CDR2 reads YYREEE (reference sequence). This CDR3 contains 15 residues. Trimming removed 5 bases from V and 4 bases from J; junction bases left unmatched: 9. This clone was found a few times. Its matching antigen is unknown.

Sequencing was performed on CD4+ T cells from PBMCs cultured with SARS-CoV-2 spike peptides, taken before COVID-19 vaccination. This chain joins TRBV5-4 and TRBJ2-7; 10 bases fit TRBD2. The TCR sequence derives from a human donor who received a COVID-19 vaccine. The CDR3 protein is CASSWSAGGLYEQYF. Here the CDR3 DNA reads TGTGCCAGCAGTTGGTCAGCGGGGGGGTTATACGAGCAGTACTTC.